These T cell receptor beta chains were read from a single sample in a study of cytomegalovirus exposure and HLA in healthy donors. Profiling relied on immunoSEQ multiplex PCR, and the TCRdb table lists in-frame clones only, not all of them. The sample has 200,000 to 250,000 clones, around 75% seen once; the top ten hold roughly 1.9%. The sequencing input was PBMCs. The receptor source for this set is a woman aged 25 to 39 in good health and CMV-seronegative. The CDR3 runs from the conserved cysteine through the conserved F or W. Each record gives: clone size, J gene, V gene, D gene, CDR3 DNA, CDR3 protein. The D gene is left open where the match is weak. Some rows have no size entry. The others give once, few or many, or a class for an expanded clone.

size: .; J: TRBJ2-5; V: TRBV4-1; D: TRBD2; DNA: TGCGCCAGCAGCCAGAGGACTAGCGGGAGAGGTCAAGAGACCCAGTACTTC; CDR3: CASSQRTSGRGQETQYF
size: .; J: TRBJ2-1; V: TRBV27; D: .; DNA: TGTGCCAGCAGTTTATGGACTAACGACAATGAGCAGTTCTTC; CDR3: CASSLWTNDNEQFF
size: .; J: TRBJ2-7; V: TRBV2; D: .; DNA: TGTGCCAGCAGACTTACCTACGAGCAGTACTTC; CDR3: CASRLTYEQYF
size: once; J: TRBJ2-5; V: TRBV7-9; D: .; DNA: TGTTCCAGCAACTCACTAGAAGGGGAGACCCAGTACTTC; CDR3: CSSNSLEGETQYF
size: .; J: TRBJ1-2; V: TRBV7-9; D: .; DNA: TGTGCCAGCAGCTCCTCCGGGACATATTATGGCTACACCTTC; CDR3: CASSSSGTYYGYTF
size: .; J: TRBJ1-1; V: TRBV29-1; D: .; DNA: TGCAGCGTTCACAGGGACAACACTGAAGCTTTCTTT; CDR3: CSVHRDNTEAFF
size: many; J: TRBJ1-5; V: TRBV2; D: .; DNA: TGTGCCAGCTGTCCAGAGGACAATCAGCCCCAGCATTTT; CDR3: CASCPEDNQPQHF
size: .; J: TRBJ1-1; V: TRBV6-5; D: .; DNA: TGTGCCAGCAGTTTTGGAGGGATAACTGAAGCTTTCTTT; CDR3: CASSFGGITEAFF
size: .; J: TRBJ1-6; V: TRBV6-5; D: TRBD1; DNA: TGTGCCAGCAGTTACCAAGGGGGCGGTAATTCACCCCTCCACTTT; CDR3: CASSYQGGGNSPLHF
size: few; J: TRBJ1-2; V: TRBV5-6; D: .; DNA: TGTGCCAGCAGCTTGACAGCCGCCCAGGGGGGCTACACCTTC; CDR3: CASSLTAAQGGYTF
size: .; J: TRBJ2-7; V: TRBV9; D: .; DNA: TGTGCCAGCAGCGCCTGTGGCCCTTACTTC; CDR3: CASSACGPYF
size: once; J: TRBJ2-7; V: TRBV2; D: TRBD2; DNA: TGTGCCAGCAGTGAAGCGAGCGGGGATCTCTACGAGCAGTACTTC; CDR3: CASSEASGDLYEQYF
size: .; J: TRBJ1-2; V: TRBV30; D: TRBD1; DNA: TGTGCCTGGGGCGGGTCAGGGGGACTCTATGGCTACACCTTC; CDR3: CAWGGSGGLYGYTF
size: .; J: TRBJ2-1; V: TRBV6-6; D: TRBD2; DNA: TGTGCCAGCAGACGACTAGCGGGGTCCAATGAGCAGTTCTTC; CDR3: CASRRLAGSNEQFF
size: .; J: TRBJ2-1; V: TRBV7-9; D: .; DNA: TGTGCCAGCAGCGACCATCACTTCCCCAGGGACAATGAGCAGTTCTTC; CDR3: CASSDHHFPRDNEQFF
size: .; J: TRBJ2-1; V: TRBV9; D: .; DNA: TGTGCCAGCAGCGCCCGCCGGGACTGGGACAATGAGCAGTTCTTC; CDR3: CASSARRDWDNEQFF
size: .; J: TRBJ2-2; V: TRBV19; D: TRBD1; DNA: TGTGCCAGTAGTATTCGGACAGGGAGTGGAACCGGGGAGCTGTTTTTT; CDR3: CASSIRTGSGTGELFF
size: .; J: TRBJ1-1; V: TRBV4-1; D: TRBD1; DNA: TGCGCCAGCAGCCAAGATTCGACAGGGGCTTTCGGTGAAGCTTTCTTT; CDR3: CASSQDSTGAFGEAFF
size: once; J: TRBJ2-2; V: TRBV18; D: .; DNA: TGTGCCAGCTCACCGACCAGGGGAAACACCGGGGAGCTGTTTTTT; CDR3: CASSPTRGNTGELFF
size: .; J: TRBJ2-1; V: TRBV5-4; D: TRBD2; DNA: TGTGCCAGCAGCTTCCCTACTAGCGGGGCATTTAATGAGCAGTTCTTC; CDR3: CASSFPTSGAFNEQFF
size: .; J: TRBJ2-2; V: TRBV29-1; D: .; DNA: TGCAGCGTTGGGGCGACACAGAACACCGGGGAGCTGTTTTTT; CDR3: CSVGATQNTGELFF
size: few; J: TRBJ2-6; V: TRBV5-6; D: TRBD1; DNA: TGTGCCAGCAGCTTCGGGACAGGATTCTCTGGGGCCAACGTCCTGACTTTC; CDR3: CASSFGTGFSGANVLTF
size: .; J: TRBJ2-1; V: TRBV6-1; D: .; DNA: TGTGCCAGCAGTACCACCGGACTACTCTACAATGAGCAGTTCTTC; CDR3: CASSTTGLLYNEQFF
size: .; J: TRBJ2-1; V: TRBV10-3; D: .; DNA: TGTGCCATCAGTCTCTACGGGGAAGGTAATGAGCAGTTCTTC; CDR3: CAISLYGEGNEQFF
size: .; J: TRBJ1-3; V: TRBV4-1; D: .; DNA: TGCGCCAGCAGCCCAACAGCTTCTGGAAACACCATATATTTT; CDR3: CASSPTASGNTIYF
size: .; J: TRBJ2-1; V: TRBV15; D: TRBD2; DNA: TGTGCCACCAGCTCCCGGCGGGGGAATGGAGAGCAGTTCTTC; CDR3: CATSSRRGNGEQFF
size: once; J: TRBJ2-7; V: TRBV6-5; D: TRBD2; DNA: TGTGCCAGCAGCCTGACTAGCGGGAGCCACGAGCAGTACTTC; CDR3: CASSLTSGSHEQYF